One and the same sample provided the 13 T cell receptor beta chains below, sequenced in a study of yellow fever vaccine responses in identical twins. TCRdb re-derived calls from the RT-PCR reads in MiXCR, one entry per CDR3 protein. Among 14,000 or so distinct CDR3 sequences listed, 84% were seen once. The sample in question was T cells from blood (PBMCs), unsorted or a sorted subset (not recorded which), obtained before or after yellow fever vaccination (not recorded which). These receptors came from a woman aged 18 to 35 who received the yellow fever vaccine.

The CDR3 DNA is TGCAGCGTTGATAAAGCGGGGGGGCATTCAGATACGCAGTATTTT. Its protein product is CSVDKAGGHSDTQYF. The chain recombines TRBV29-1 with TRBJ2-3; 10 nucleotides agree with TRBD2. Germline loops: CDR1 SQVTM, CDR2 ANQGSEA. The CDR3 extends over 15 amino acids. The junction had 7 bases not matched to a gene; V was cut back by 3 bases and J by 4 bases.

This sequence joins TRBV6-5 and TRBJ1-2; D possibly corresponds to TRBD1 (5 bases). Trimming pared 0 bases from V and 6 bases from J, leaving 14 bases between. The CDR3 has 15 residues. In germline, CDR1 is MNHEY, CDR2 SVGAGI. CDR3 amino acids: CASSYSLAGRDGYTF. The CDR3 nucleotides read TGTGCCAGCAGTTACTCTTTGGCAGGGCGTGATGGCTACACCTTC.

The rearrangement joins TRBV2 to TRBJ1-1, with TRBD1 matching 9 bases. This CDR3 spans 16 amino acids. CDR1 and CDR2 (germline): SNHLY, FYNNEI. V was clipped by 1 base and J by 4 bases; unmatched bases: 7. The CDR3 spells CASSEVGQGLSTEAFF. The CDR3 DNA reads as TGTGCCAGCAGTGAAGTGGGACAGGGTCTAAGCACTGAAGCTTTCTTT.

This rearrangement joins TRBV28 to TRBJ2-7; 8 nucleotides agree with TRBD1. Looked up from germline, CDR1 is MDHEN and CDR2 is SYDVKM. The CDR3 consists of 14 residues. V dropped 7 bases and J dropped 0; count of bases not matched to a gene: 5. The CDR3 loop reads CASKPTGVSYEQYV. The CDR3 DNA is TGTGCCAGCAAACCGACAGGGGTCTCCTACGAGCAGTACGTC.

This rearrangement joins TRBV7-2 to TRBJ2-3; no definite D call. Trimming cost V 3 bases and J 2 bases, with 6 bases left between them. The CDR3 has 13 residues. Germline V gene lookup returns CDR1 SGHTA and CDR2 FQGNSA. DNA of the CDR3: TGTGCCAGCAGCTTTACGGTCACAGATACGCAGTATTTT. Residues: CASSFTVTDTQYF.

The rearrangement joins TRBV11-3 to TRBJ1-2, with TRBD1 identical over 7 bases. Per germline, CDR1 SGHNT and CDR2 YENEEA. There are 13 residues in the CDR3. J lost 4 bases, V lost 5 bases, and 4 bases had no gene match. CDR3 nucleotides: TGTGCCAGCAGCCGAACAGGGGTCTATGGCTACACCTTC. This encodes CASSRTGVYGYTF.

The DNA of the CDR3 is TGTGCCAGCAGCTTAGAAATCGCCCGTGCTGGCTACACCTTC. Amino acids: CASSLEIARAGYTF. The chain links TRBV11-1 to TRBJ1-2; unclear D gene. Trimming pared 1 base from V and 7 bases from J, leaving 13 bases between. The CDR3 sequence is 14 residues long. Per germline, CDR1 SGHAT and CDR2 FQDESV (reference sequence).

The J gene is TRBJ1-2, the V gene TRBV12-3 or TRBV12-4; 9 bases fit TRBD1. V lost 1 base, J lost 4 bases, and 7 bases stayed unmatched. The CDR3 totals 16 residues. The CDR3 loop is CASSLVGGTGTYGYTF. The CDR3 bases are TGTGCCAGCAGTTTAGTAGGCGGGACAGGGACCTATGGCTACACCTTC.

This chain links TRBV3-1 with TRBJ2-5, with 8 bases identical to TRBD1. Germline CDR1 reads LGHDT; CDR2 reads YNNKEL (reference sequence). V trimming: 0 bases; J trimming: 4 bases; junction bases outside the gene matches: 13. The CDR3 totals 18 residues. CDR3 DNA: TGTGCCAGCAGCCAAGATCTCGTTACAGGGGGGTTGGGAGAGACCCAGTACTTC. Its protein is CASSQDLVTGGLGETQYF.

J is TRBJ1-1 and V is TRBV4-2; D is perhaps TRBD1 (5 bases). CDR1 and CDR2 from the germline V gene are LGHNA and YNFKEQ. V lost 4 bases, J lost 5 bases, and 17 bases lay in between. The CDR3 spans 15 residues. CDR3 protein: CASSLEYGGRTEAFF. DNA of the CDR3: TGTGCCAGCAGCCTAGAGTATGGGGGTCGAACTGAAGCTTTCTTT.

This chain uses TRBV12-3 or TRBV12-4 with TRBJ1-2; 7 nucleotides line up with TRBD1. Trimming cost V 6 bases and J 4 bases; bases outside gene matches: 8. This CDR3 spans 14 amino acids. The CDR3 protein is CASRRQGIGYGYTF. The CDR3 DNA follows: TGTGCCAGCAGGAGACAGGGCATAGGCTATGGCTACACCTTC.

This sequence joins TRBV2 and TRBJ2-1; 8 bases map to TRBD1. The V segment lost 5 bases and the J segment 6 bases; nucleotides outside the gene matches: 9. The CDR3 spans 15 residues. The V gene's germline CDR1 is SNHLY and CDR2 FYNNEI. DNA of the CDR3: TGTGCCAGCAGTTCCGAGACAGGGGTCTTCAATGAGCAGTTCTTC. Its translation: CASSSETGVFNEQFF.

The V and J genes are TRBV21-1 and TRBJ2-5; the D call in the table, TRBD1, was not verified against the DNA. TRBV21-1 is recorded as a pseudogene. This CDR3 comprises 15 residues. The CDR3 sequence: CASSKSGQIQETQYF. DNA for the CDR3: TGTGCCAGCAGCAAGTCAGGACAGATCCAAGAGACCCAGTACTTC.